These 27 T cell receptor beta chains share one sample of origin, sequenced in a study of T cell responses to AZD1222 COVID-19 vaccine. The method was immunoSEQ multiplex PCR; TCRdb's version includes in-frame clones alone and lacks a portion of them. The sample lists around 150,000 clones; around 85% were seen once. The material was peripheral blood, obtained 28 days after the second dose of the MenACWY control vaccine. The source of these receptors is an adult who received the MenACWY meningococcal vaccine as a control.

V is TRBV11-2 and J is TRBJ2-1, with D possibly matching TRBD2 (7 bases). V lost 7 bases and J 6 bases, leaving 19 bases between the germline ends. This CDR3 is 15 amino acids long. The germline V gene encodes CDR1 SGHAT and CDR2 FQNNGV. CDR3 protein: CASTTGGFERNEQFF. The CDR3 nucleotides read TGTGCCAGCACTACGGGGGGCTTCGAACGCAATGAGCAGTTCTTC.

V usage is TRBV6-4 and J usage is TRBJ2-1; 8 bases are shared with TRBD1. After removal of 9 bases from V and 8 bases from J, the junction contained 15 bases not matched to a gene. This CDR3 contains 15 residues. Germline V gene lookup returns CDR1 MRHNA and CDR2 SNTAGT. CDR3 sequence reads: CASNLSGGRSDEQFF. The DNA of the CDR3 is TGTGCCAGTAACCTGTCAGGGGGCCGGTCTGATGAGCAGTTCTTC.

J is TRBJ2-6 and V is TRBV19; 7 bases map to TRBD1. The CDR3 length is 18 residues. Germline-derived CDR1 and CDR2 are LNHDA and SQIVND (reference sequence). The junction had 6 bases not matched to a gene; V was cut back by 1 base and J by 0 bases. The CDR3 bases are TGTGCCAGTAGTATAGTTGGACAGGCGAGCTCTGGGGCCAACGTCCTGACTTTC. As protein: CASSIVGQASSGANVLTF.

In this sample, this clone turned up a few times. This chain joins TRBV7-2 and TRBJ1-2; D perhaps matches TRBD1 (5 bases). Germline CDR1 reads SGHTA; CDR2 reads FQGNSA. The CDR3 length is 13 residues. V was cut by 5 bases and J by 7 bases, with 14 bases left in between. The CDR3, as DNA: TGTGCCAGCAGCCCAGACAGATTCGCTGGCTACACCTTC. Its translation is CASSPDRFAGYTF.

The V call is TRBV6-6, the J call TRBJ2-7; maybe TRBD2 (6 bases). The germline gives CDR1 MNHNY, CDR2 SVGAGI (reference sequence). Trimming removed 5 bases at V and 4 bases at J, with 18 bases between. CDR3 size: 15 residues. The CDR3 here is CASSDPTSPEYEQYF. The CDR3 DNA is TGTGCCAGCAGTGACCCGACTAGTCCAGAATACGAGCAGTACTTC.

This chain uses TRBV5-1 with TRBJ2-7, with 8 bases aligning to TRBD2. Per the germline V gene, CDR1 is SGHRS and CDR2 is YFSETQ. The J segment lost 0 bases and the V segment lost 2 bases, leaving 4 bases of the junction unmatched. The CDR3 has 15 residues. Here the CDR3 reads CASSFGSGSSYEQYF. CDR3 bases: TGCGCCAGCAGCTTCGGGAGCGGGAGCTCCTACGAGCAGTACTTC.

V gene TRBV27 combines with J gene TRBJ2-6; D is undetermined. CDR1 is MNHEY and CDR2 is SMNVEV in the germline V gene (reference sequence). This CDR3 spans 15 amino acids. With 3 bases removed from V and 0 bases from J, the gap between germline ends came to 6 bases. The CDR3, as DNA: TGTGCCAGCAGTTTCGGACGCTCTGGGGCCAACGTCCTGACTTTC. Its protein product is CASSFGRSGANVLTF.

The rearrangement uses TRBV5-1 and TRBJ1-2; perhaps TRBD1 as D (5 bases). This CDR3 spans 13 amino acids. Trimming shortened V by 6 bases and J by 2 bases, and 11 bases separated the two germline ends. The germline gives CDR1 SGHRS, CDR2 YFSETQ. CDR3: CASKETGNYGYTF. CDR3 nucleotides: TGCGCCAGCAAGGAAACAGGAAACTATGGCTACACCTTC.

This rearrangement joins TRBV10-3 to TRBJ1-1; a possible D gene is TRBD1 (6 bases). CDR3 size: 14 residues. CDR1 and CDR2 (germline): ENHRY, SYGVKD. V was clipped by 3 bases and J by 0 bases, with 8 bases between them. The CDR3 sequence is CAISDQGLNTEAFF. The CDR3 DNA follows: TGTGCCATCAGTGACCAGGGGCTGAACACTGAAGCTTTCTTT.

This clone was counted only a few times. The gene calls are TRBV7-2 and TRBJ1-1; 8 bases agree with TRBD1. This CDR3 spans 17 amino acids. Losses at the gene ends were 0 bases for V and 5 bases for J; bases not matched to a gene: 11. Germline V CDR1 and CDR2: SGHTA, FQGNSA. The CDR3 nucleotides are TGTGCCAGCAGCTTAGCCGGGACAGGAGGGGTTTGGACTGAAGCTTTCTTT. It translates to CASSLAGTGGVWTEAFF.

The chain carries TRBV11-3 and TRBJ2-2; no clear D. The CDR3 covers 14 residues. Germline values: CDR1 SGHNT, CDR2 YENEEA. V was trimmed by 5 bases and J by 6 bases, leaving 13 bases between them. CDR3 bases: TGTGCCAGCAGCGCCGGGCGGTTCGCCGGGGAGCTGTTTTTT. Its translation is CASSAGRFAGELFF.

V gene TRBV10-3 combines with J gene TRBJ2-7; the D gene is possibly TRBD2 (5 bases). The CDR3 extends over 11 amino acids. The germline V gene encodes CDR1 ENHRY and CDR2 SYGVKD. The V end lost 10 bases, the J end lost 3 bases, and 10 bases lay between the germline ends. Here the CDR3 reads CATKLGYEQYF. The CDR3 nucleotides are TGTGCCACCAAACTAGGCTACGAGCAGTACTTC.

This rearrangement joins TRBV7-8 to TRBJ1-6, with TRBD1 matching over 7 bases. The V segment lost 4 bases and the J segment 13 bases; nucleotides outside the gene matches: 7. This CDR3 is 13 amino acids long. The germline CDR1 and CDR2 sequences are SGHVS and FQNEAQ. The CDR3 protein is CASSSRGEAPLHF. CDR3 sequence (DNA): TGTGCCAGCAGCTCCAGGGGGGAGGCGCCCCTCCACTTT.

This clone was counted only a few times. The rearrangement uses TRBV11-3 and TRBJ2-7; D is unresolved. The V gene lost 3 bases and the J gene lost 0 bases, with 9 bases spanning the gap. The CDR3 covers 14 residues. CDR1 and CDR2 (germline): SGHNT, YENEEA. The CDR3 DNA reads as TGTGCCAGCAGCTTTACGTGGAGCTCCTACGAGCAGTACTTC. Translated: CASSFTWSSYEQYF.

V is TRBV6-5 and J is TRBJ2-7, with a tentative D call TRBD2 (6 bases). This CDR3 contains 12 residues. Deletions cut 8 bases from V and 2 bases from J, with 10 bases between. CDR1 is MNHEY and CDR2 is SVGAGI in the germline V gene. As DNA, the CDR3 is TGTGCCAGCCGGCGGGAAGCCTACGAGCAGTACGTC. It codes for CASRREAYEQYV.

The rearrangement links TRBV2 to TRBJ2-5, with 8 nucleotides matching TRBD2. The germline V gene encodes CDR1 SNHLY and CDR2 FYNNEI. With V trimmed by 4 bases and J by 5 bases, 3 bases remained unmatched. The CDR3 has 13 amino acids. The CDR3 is CASSVASGETQYF. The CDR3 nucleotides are TGTGCCAGCAGTGTCGCTAGCGGGGAGACCCAGTACTTC.

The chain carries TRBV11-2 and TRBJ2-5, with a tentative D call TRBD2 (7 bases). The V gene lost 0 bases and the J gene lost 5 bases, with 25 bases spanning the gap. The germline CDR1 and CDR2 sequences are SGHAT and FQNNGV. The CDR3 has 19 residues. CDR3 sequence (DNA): TGTGCCAGCAGCTTAGATAGGAGGGGGGGGCGCCGTCACCGGGAGACCCAGTACTTC. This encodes CASSLDRRGGRRHRETQYF.

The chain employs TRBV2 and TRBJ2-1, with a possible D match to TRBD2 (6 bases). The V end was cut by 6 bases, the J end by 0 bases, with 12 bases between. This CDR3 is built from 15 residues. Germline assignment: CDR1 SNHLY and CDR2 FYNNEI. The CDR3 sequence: CASRSSAPSYNEQFF. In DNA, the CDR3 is TGTGCCAGCAGATCTAGCGCCCCCTCCTACAATGAGCAGTTCTTC.

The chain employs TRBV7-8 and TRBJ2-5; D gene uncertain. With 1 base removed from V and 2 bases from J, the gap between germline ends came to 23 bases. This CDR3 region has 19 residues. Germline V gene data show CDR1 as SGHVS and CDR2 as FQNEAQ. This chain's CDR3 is CASSLGLFNDLTKQETQYF. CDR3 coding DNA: TGTGCCAGCAGCTTAGGTTTGTTCAACGATCTAACAAAGCAAGAGACCCAGTACTTC.

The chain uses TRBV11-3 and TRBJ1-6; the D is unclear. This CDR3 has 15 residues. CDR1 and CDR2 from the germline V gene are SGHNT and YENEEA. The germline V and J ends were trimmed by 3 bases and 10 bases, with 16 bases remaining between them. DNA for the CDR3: TGTGCCAGCAGCTTTTCGGACGGCCCTGGGTCACCCCTCCACTTT. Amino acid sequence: CASSFSDGPGSPLHF.

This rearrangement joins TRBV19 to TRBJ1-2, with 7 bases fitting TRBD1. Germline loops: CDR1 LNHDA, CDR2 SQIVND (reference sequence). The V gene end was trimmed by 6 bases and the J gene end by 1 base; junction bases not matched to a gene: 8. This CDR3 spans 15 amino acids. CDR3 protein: CASSLTGANNYGYTF. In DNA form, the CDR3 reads TGTGCCAGTAGCCTAACAGGGGCAAATAACTATGGCTACACCTTC. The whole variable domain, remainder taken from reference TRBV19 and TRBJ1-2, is DGGITQSPKYLFRKEGQNVTLSCEQNLNHDAMYWYRQDPGQGLRLIYYSQIVNDFQKGDIAEGYSVSREKKESFPLTVTSAQKNPTAFYLCASSLTGANNYGYTFGSGTRLTVV.

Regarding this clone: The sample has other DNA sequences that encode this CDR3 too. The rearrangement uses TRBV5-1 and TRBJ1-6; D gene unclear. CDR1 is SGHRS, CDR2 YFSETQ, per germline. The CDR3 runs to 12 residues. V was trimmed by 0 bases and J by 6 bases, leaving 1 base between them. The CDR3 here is CASSLGNSPLHF. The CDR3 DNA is TGCGCCAGCAGCTTGGGTAATTCACCCCTCCACTTT.

Here the CDR3 reads CASSLDLTGLGQPQHF. The CDR3 DNA follows: TGTGCCAGCAGCTTAGATCTGACAGGGTTGGGTCAGCCCCAGCATTTT. V is TRBV11-3 and J is TRBJ1-5; 7 bases map to TRBD1. The germline CDR1 and CDR2 sequences are SGHNT and YENEEA. The junction had 8 bases not matched to a gene; V was cut back by 0 bases and J by 6 bases. The CDR3 has 16 amino acids.

The CDR3 DNA is TGTGCCAGCAGCAGCAGTGGATGGGCTGATGAGCAGTTCTTC. Its protein product is CASSSSGWADEQFF. V gene TRBV11-3 combines with J gene TRBJ2-1; D unclear. This CDR3 spans 14 amino acids. Trimming took 5 bases from V and 8 from J, leaving 16 bases between them. Germline-derived CDR1 and CDR2 are SGHNT and YENEEA.

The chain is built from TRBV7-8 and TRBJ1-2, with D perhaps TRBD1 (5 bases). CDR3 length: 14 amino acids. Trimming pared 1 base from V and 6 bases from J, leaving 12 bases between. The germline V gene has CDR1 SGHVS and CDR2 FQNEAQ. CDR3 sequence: CASSLEGRKDGYTF. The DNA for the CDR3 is TGTGCCAGCAGCTTAGAGGGGAGGAAGGATGGCTACACCTTC.

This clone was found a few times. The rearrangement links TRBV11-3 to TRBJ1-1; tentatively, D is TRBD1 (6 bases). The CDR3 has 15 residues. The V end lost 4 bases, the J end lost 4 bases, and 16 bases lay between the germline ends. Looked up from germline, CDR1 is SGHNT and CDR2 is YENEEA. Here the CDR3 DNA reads TGTGCCAGCAGCTCAAGAGAGGGGGGCGGCACTGAAGCTTTCTTT. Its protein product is CASSSREGGGTEAFF. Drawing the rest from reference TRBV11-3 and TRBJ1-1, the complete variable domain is EAGVVQSPRYKIIEKKQPVAFWCNPISGHNTLYWYLQNLGQGPELLIRYENEEAVDDSQLPKDRFSAERLKGVDSTLKIQPAELGDSAVYLCASSSREGGGTEAFFGQGTRLTVV.

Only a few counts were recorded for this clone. CDR3 sequence (DNA): TGTGCCACCAGCAGAGATTTGGGCGTTGGGGGCTACACCTTC. Its translation: CATSRDLGVGGYTF. This chain joins TRBV15 and TRBJ1-2; D is ambiguous. Trimming removed 0 bases at V and 8 bases at J, with 13 bases between. Germline-derived CDR1 and CDR2 are LNHNV and YYDKDF (reference sequence). The CDR3 has 14 amino acids.